This T cell receptor beta chain was identified in a study of beta chain features in type 1 diabetes. About the research overall: Healthy donors, compared against patients, showed similar age, gender and cell yields.

Every bit of the isolated RNA underwent reverse transcription, so sequencing read expressed TCRB transcripts. The protocol was immunoSEQ multiplex PCR, while the TCRdb copy is restricted to in-frame clones and leaves out a portion. Of a few hundred thousand clones listed, around 13% are singletons. V dropped 2 bases and J dropped 0; count of bases not matched to a gene: 7. CDR3 length: 17 residues. CDR1 is LNHNV, CDR2 YYDKDF, per germline (reference sequence). Donors underwent one heparinised blood draw, 100 to 150 mL on average. All of the sorted populations showed purity greater than 95%. Sequencing was done on a sample of naive CD4+ T cells from blood. The sequence was collected from a man aged 25-45 years in good health. The chain couples TRBV15 to TRBJ2-5, with 9 bases matching TRBD2. The CDR3 region is CATSRLGGGAYQETQYF. CDR3 sequence (DNA): TGTGCCACCAGCAGACTAGGCGGGGGGGCGTACCAAGAGACCCAGTACTTC.